This T cell receptor beta chain was captured in a study of blood T cell repertoires in COVID-19. The CDR3 contains 11 residues. Germline lookup yields CDR1 SNHLY and CDR2 FYNNEI. Trimming left V 4 bases short and J 4 bases short, with 5 bases between. Profiled with immunoSEQ multiplex PCR; TCRdb holds only in-frame clones, not every one. Of about 88,000 clones in the sample, about 85% were seen once. Sequencing used peripheral blood. The rearrangement uses TRBV2 and TRBJ2-7; D not certain. The clonotype originates from a male donor with acute or convalescent COVID-19. This CDR3 is CASSVLYEQYF. CDR3 nucleotide sequence: TGTGCCAGCAGTGTTCTGTACGAGCAGTACTTC.